One sample yielded the 28 T cell receptor beta chains listed below, sequenced in a study of sequential checkpoint blockade in melanoma. Treatment indicated: randomized to nivolumab then ipilimumab (arm A) or the reverse (arm B). Clones were sequenced by immunoSEQ multiplex PCR, and TCRdb holds only the in-frame ones, with some missing. The table shows fewer than 35,000 clones, with around 88% occurring only once. This specimen consisted of CD8+ T cells sorted from blood (inferred from file names), obtained from a patient given nivolumab and ipilimumab in sequence. The receptor set was obtained from a human donor with melanoma.

This rearrangement joins TRBV5-1 to TRBJ1-3; D call uncertain. The CDR3 has 13 amino acids. Germline CDR1 is SGHRS and CDR2 is YFSETQ. V was trimmed by 8 bases and J by 0 bases, leaving 9 bases between them. CDR3 residues: CASSRYSGNTIYF. In DNA form, the CDR3 reads TGCGCCAGTTCGAGATACTCTGGAAACACCATATATTTT.

The chain joins TRBV10-2 to TRBJ2-7, with 9 nucleotides matching TRBD1. Germline V gene sequence: CDR1 WSHSY, CDR2 SAAADI. Trimming removed 2 bases from V and 2 bases from J; junction bases left unmatched: 1. This CDR3 has 14 residues. CDR3 sequence reads: CASSEGQGTYEQYF. The CDR3 bases are TGCGCCAGCAGTGAGGGACAGGGGACCTACGAGCAGTACTTC.

V gene TRBV25-1 combines with J gene TRBJ2-5, with D uncertain. The germline gives CDR1 MGHDK, CDR2 SYGVNS. The V gene lost 4 bases and the J gene lost 1 base, with 10 bases spanning the gap. This CDR3 is built from 14 residues. The CDR3 protein is CASSGDSRQETQYF. The CDR3 DNA reads as TGTGCCAGCAGTGGTGACTCCCGCCAAGAGACCCAGTACTTC.

This rearrangement joins TRBV7-8 to TRBJ2-7; TRBD2 is a possible D gene (5 bases). V was shortened by 4 bases and J by 1 base, with 11 bases between the two germline ends. CDR1 SGHVS and CDR2 FQNEAQ come from the germline V gene. The CDR3 covers 14 residues. The CDR3, as DNA: TGTGCCAGCAGCTCCCCGGGGAGTTCCTACGAGCAGTACTTC. Its translation is CASSSPGSSYEQYF. The full variable domain, in which reference TRBV7-8 and TRBJ2-7 provide the parts outside the CDR3, is GAGVSQSPRYKVAKRGQDVALRCDPISGHVSLFWYQQALGQGPEFLTYFQNEAQLDKSGLPSDRFFAERPEGSVSTLKIQRTQQEDSAVYLCASSSPGSSYEQYFGPGTRLTVT.

The V call is TRBV28, the J call TRBJ1-1, with 9 positions matching TRBD1. CDR1 is MDHEN and CDR2 is SYDVKM in the germline V gene. The CDR3 covers 16 residues. The V and J ends lost 6 bases and 0 bases, in that order; junction bases with no gene match: 8. CDR3 in DNA: TGTGCCAGCAGCTCATGGACAGGGGACATGAACACTGAAGCTTTCTTT. It yields the protein CASSSWTGDMNTEAFF.

This chain links TRBV19 with TRBJ2-3, with TRBD2 as a possible D gene (5 bases). The germline V gene encodes CDR1 LNHDA and CDR2 SQIVND (reference sequence). This CDR3 is 15 amino acids long. The V gene lost 1 base and the J gene lost 8 bases, with 16 bases spanning the gap. CDR3: CASSIVPGVGGTQYF. The CDR3 coding sequence is TGTGCCAGTAGTATAGTACCGGGCGTCGGAGGTACGCAGTATTTT.

This clone was seen once. The V gene is TRBV28, the J gene TRBJ2-7; 9 bases line up with TRBD1. The J segment lost 3 bases and the V segment lost 5 bases, leaving 5 bases of the junction unmatched. Germline V gives CDR1 MDHEN, CDR2 SYDVKM. The CDR3 runs 14 residues. The CDR3 loop reads CASSHTGGGYEQYF. CDR3 DNA: TGTGCCAGCAGTCATACAGGGGGCGGCTACGAGCAGTACTTC. The variable domain in full, with the rest retrieved from reference TRBV28 and TRBJ2-7, is DVKVTQSSRYLVKRTGEKVFLECVQDMDHENMFWYRQDPGLGLRLIYFSYDVKMKEKGDIPEGYSVSREKKERFSLILESASTNQTSMYLCASSHTGGGYEQYFGPGTRLTVT.

This rearrangement joins TRBV6-6 to TRBJ2-2; 7 bases fit TRBD1. CDR1 is MNHNY, CDR2 SVGAGI, per germline (reference sequence). V shed 6 bases and J 6 bases; nucleotides not matched to a gene: 10. The CDR3 consists of 15 residues. Written as DNA, the CDR3 is TGTGCCAGCAGCGCACTGGGACAGTCCGCCGGGGAGCTGTTTTTT. It codes for CASSALGQSAGELFF.

The chain combines TRBV9 with TRBJ2-7; TRBD1 matches at 10 bases. J lost 4 bases, V lost 3 bases, and 7 bases had no gene match. Germline lookup yields CDR1 SGDLS and CDR2 YYNGEE. The CDR3 has 15 residues. CDR3 sequence reads: CASSGRTGGEYEQYF. DNA of the CDR3: TGTGCCAGCAGCGGTCGGACAGGGGGAGAGTACGAGCAGTACTTC.

V usage is TRBV10-3 and J usage is TRBJ2-7; possible D gene TRBD1, 6 bases. Germline V gene sequence: CDR1 ENHRY, CDR2 SYGVKD. The CDR3 covers 13 residues. Trimming took off 5 bases at V and 2 bases at J, with 10 bases between the two ends. The CDR3: CAISSGDTYEQYF. DNA for the CDR3: TGTGCCATCAGTTCAGGGGATACCTACGAGCAGTACTTC.

This chain links TRBV9 with TRBJ1-1; 9 bases line up with TRBD1. In germline, CDR1 is SGDLS, CDR2 YYNGEE. With V trimmed by 0 bases and J by 5 bases, 8 bases remained unmatched. This CDR3 contains 16 residues. CDR3 region: CASSVGPGQGMTEAFF. DNA for the CDR3: TGTGCCAGCAGCGTAGGACCGGGACAGGGTATGACTGAAGCTTTCTTT.

This clone came up once. The V gene is TRBV5-1, the J gene TRBJ1-1; D gene ambiguous. Trimming left V 4 bases short and J 1 base short, with 8 bases between. The CDR3 sequence is 13 residues long. Germline CDR1 is SGHRS and CDR2 is YFSETQ. In nucleotides, the CDR3 is TGCGCCAGCAGCCCTGACACGAACACTGAAGCTTTCTTT. This sequence encodes CASSPDTNTEAFF.

The chain links TRBV27 to TRBJ2-3; 8 bases align to TRBD1. The ends lost 4 bases at V and 4 bases at J; junction bases unmatched: 10. Germline V gives CDR1 MNHEY, CDR2 SMNVEV (reference sequence). The CDR3 extends over 16 amino acids. The CDR3 protein is CASSSSTGEYADTQYF. CDR3 DNA: TGTGCCAGCAGTTCCTCGACAGGGGAGTACGCAGATACGCAGTATTTT.

V usage is TRBV4-3 and J usage is TRBJ1-5, with D maybe TRBD1 (5 bases). V shed 1 base and J shed 6 bases, with 7 bases lying between them. Looked up from germline, CDR1 is LGHNA and CDR2 is YSLEER. This CDR3 region has 13 residues. CDR3 protein: CASSQGGGQPQHF. The CDR3 nucleotides are TGCGCCAGCAGCCAAGGGGGGGGTCAGCCCCAGCATTTT.

The rearrangement uses TRBV5-1 and TRBJ1-5; no definite D call. This CDR3 has 13 amino acids. Germline CDR1 reads SGHRS; CDR2 reads YFSETQ. V was cut by 0 bases and J by 7 bases, with 8 bases left in between. The CDR3 nucleotides are TGCGCCAGCAGCTTGGGAGGGTACCAGCCCCAGCATTTT. Translated, it gives CASSLGGYQPQHF.

The J gene is TRBJ2-3, the V gene TRBV7-1, with 9 bases identical to TRBD1. TRBV7-1 is an ORF; its function is uncertain. The CDR3 length is 14 residues. J lost 6 bases, V lost 5 bases, and 6 bases had no gene match. Here the CDR3 DNA reads TGTGCCAGCAGCCCTCTCGGACAGGGGGATACGCAGTATTTT. Translation gives CASSPLGQGDTQYF.

The V and J genes are TRBV4-1 and TRBJ2-1; 7 nucleotides agree with TRBD1. The CDR3 extends over 14 amino acids. J gave up 8 bases and V 5 bases, and 9 bases lay outside the gene matches. Germline lookup yields CDR1 MGHRA and CDR2 YSYEKL. The CDR3: CASSDTQGIHEQFF. The CDR3 DNA reads TGCGCCAGCAGCGACACACAGGGGATCCATGAGCAGTTCTTC.

The V and J genes are TRBV5-1 and TRBJ1-1; 9 bases are a match to TRBD1. Germline trimming cut 4 bases from V and 7 bases from J; bases unmatched to any gene: 5. CDR1 is SGHRS and CDR2 is YFSETQ in the germline V gene. The CDR3 covers 13 residues. This CDR3 reads CASSGTGQVEAFF. The CDR3 DNA follows: TGCGCCAGCAGCGGGACAGGGCAGGTTGAAGCTTTCTTT.

V and J are TRBV10-1 and TRBJ2-7, with D possibly being TRBD1 (8 bases). V was cut by 2 bases and J by 4 bases, with 12 bases left in between. This CDR3 is built from 14 residues. Germline CDR1 WNHNN, CDR2 SYGVQD (reference sequence). CDR3 protein: CASSETGGLYEQYF. The CDR3 DNA reads TGCGCCAGCAGTGAGACAGGGGGACTATACGAGCAGTACTTC.

The rearrangement links TRBV4-1 to TRBJ2-2; D gene uncertain. Germline-derived CDR1 and CDR2 are MGHRA and YSYEKL. V was shortened by 0 bases and J by 0 bases, with 5 bases between the two germline ends. The CDR3 loop spans 15 amino acids. For the CDR3, the DNA is TGCGCCAGCAGCCAAGAGGGCGCGAACACCGGGGAGCTGTTTTTT. Its protein product is CASSQEGANTGELFF.

This chain joins TRBV15 and TRBJ2-7; TRBD1 aligns across 9 bases. CDR1 LNHNV and CDR2 YYDKDF come from the germline V gene (reference sequence). This CDR3 is 15 amino acids long. With V trimmed by 1 base and J by 5 bases, 6 bases remained unmatched. CDR3 sequence: CATSRVGTGLHEQYF. The CDR3 bases are TGTGCCACCAGCAGAGTGGGGACAGGGCTCCACGAGCAGTACTTC.

The rearrangement links TRBV21-1 to TRBJ1-5. TRBV21-1 is a listed pseudogene. The CDR3 runs to 17 residues. CDR3 residues: CASSKIEDTYSNQPQHF. Written as DNA, the CDR3 is TGTGCCAGCAGCAAGATTGAGGATACTTATAGCAATCAGCCCCAGCATTTT.

This clone has just one count. The genes are TRBV7-9 and TRBJ1-2, with 7 bases lining up with TRBD1. The CDR3 covers 15 residues. Looked up from germline, CDR1 is SEHNR and CDR2 is FQNEAQ (reference sequence). With V trimmed by 1 base and J by 4 bases, 6 bases remained unmatched. The CDR3, as DNA: TGTGCCAGCAGCTTAGTAGGTGACAGGGCCTATGGCTACACCTTC. Protein product: CASSLVGDRAYGYTF. Combining the CDR3 with reference TRBV7-9 and TRBJ1-2 gives the whole variable domain DTGVSQNPRHKITKRGQNVTFRCDPISEHNRLYWYRQTLGQGPEFLTYFQNEAQLEKSRLLSDRFSAERPKGSFSTLEIQRTEQGDSAMYLCASSLVGDRAYGYTFGSGTRLTVV.

The J gene is TRBJ1-1, the V gene TRBV5-6; perhaps TRBD1 as D (5 bases). Trimming stripped 0 bases from V and 1 base from J, with 7 bases between. CDR3 length: 14 residues. Germline values: CDR1 SGHDT, CDR2 YYEEEE. Written as DNA, the CDR3 is TGTGCCAGCAGCTTGGCAGGGTGGAACACTGAAGCTTTCTTT. Its protein product is CASSLAGWNTEAFF.

V usage is TRBV11-3 and J usage is TRBJ1-5; 7 bases align to TRBD1. Germline CDR1 is SGHNT and CDR2 is YENEEA. CDR3 size: 16 residues. V lost 5 bases and J lost 0; bases outside the gene matches: 7. The CDR3 loop is CASSTGTAYSNQPQHF. The CDR3 region has the DNA TGTGCCAGCAGCACAGGGACAGCCTATAGCAATCAGCCCCAGCATTTT. Full variable domain (outside the CDR3, taken from reference TRBV11-3 and TRBJ1-5): EAGVVQSPRYKIIEKKQPVAFWCNPISGHNTLYWYLQNLGQGPELLIRYENEEAVDDSQLPKDRFSAERLKGVDSTLKIQPAELGDSAVYLCASSTGTAYSNQPQHFGDGTRLSIL.

The gene calls are TRBV7-9 and TRBJ2-5, with D unresolved. V lost 0 bases to trimming and J lost 5 bases, with 13 bases between them. CDR3 length equals 15 residues. The germline V gene has CDR1 SEHNR and CDR2 FQNEAQ (reference sequence). CDR3 in amino acids: CASSLALGPRETQYF. CDR3 in DNA: TGTGCCAGCAGCTTAGCGCTGGGTCCGAGGGAGACCCAGTACTTC.

This chain joins TRBV29-1 and TRBJ1-1; TRBD1 agrees at 8 bases. From germline, CDR1 is SQVTM and CDR2 ANQGSEA. The CDR3 spans 12 residues. The trim removed 6 bases at V and 2 bases at J, leaving 2 bases unmatched. The CDR3 nucleotides read TGCAGCGTCGGGACAGGAAACACTGAAGCTTTCTTT. It yields the protein CSVGTGNTEAFF.

This CDR3 reads CASSVLAGVGNEQFF. CDR3 sequence (DNA): TGTGCCAGCAGTGTACTAGCGGGAGTGGGCAATGAGCAGTTCTTC. The chain has TRBV6-1 and TRBJ2-1, with TRBD2 matching over 11 bases. The CDR3 consists of 15 residues. V lost 4 bases, J lost 6 bases, and 5 bases stayed unmatched. Germline loops: CDR1 MNHNS, CDR2 SASEGT.